This T cell receptor (beta chain) emerged from a study of regulatory T cells in long-lasting Graves disease (dated by TCRdb to about 2021). Study-level background: Antithyroid drugs had been taken for less than 3 months by newly diagnosed Graves' disease patients. A total of about 33 samples underwent TCR sequencing, from around 13 patients with persistent Graves' disease and approximately 20 patients with newly diagnosed Graves' disease. This study used TCR sequencing and RNA sequencing of peripheral blood to compare persistent Graves' disease patients against newly diagnosed Graves' disease patients. The study took place in China and was registered as a clinical trial.

Here is what the overall study found, with its caveats: The small sample size was acknowledged by the authors as a limitation that may reduce accuracy. Sequencing and analysis were limited to the TCR beta chain. Peripheral blood alone was examined, since thyroid tissue, which constituted the primary lesion, could not be accessed. Patients with persistent disease shared more public clonotypes (under 3,000) than newly diagnosed patients did (roughly 970). Persistent Graves' disease patients showed lower TCR Shannon entropy and fewer highly expanded clones than newly diagnosed patients, suggesting clonal expansion. TRBV28, TRBJ1-2 and TRBJ2-5 were preferentially used in persistent disease, while TRBV20-1 and TRBJ2-1 were favored in newly diagnosed disease.

Read against the paper, the sample's time point label means: newly diagnosed GD, antithyroid drugs for less than 3 months. RNA was extracted from PBMCs in TRIzol for both TCR sequencing and RNA sequencing. The diagnosis of Graves' disease followed American Thyroid Association guidelines. Recruitment of patients was carried out at an endocrinology department in Xi'an, China. Each patient gave approximately 8.8 milliliters of peripheral blood, collected in an EDTA anticoagulant tube. Ficoll Paque Plus density gradient separation was used to isolate PBMCs, and no additional T cell sorting was done. An Agilent 2100 Bioanalyzer and agarose gel were used to check RNA quality, and a NanoDrop 2000 was used to measure RNA concentration. Relative to germline, V is 6 bases shorter and J is 8 bases shorter, with 13 bases between their ends. CDR1 is given as LNHDA and CDR2 as SQIVND, both from the germline V gene (reference sequence). Its CDR3 holds 12 amino acids, cysteine through phenylalanine. CDR3 DNA is the only sequence kept; it has 36 bases, read in frame from the first base.

About this clonotype: It lacks a known antigen. Base qualities are not provided; no much larger clone lies one nucleotide away.

Libraries were built with multiplex PCR. The run used an Illumina HiSeq 4000. CDR3 regions were amplified by Arm-PCR with iRepertoire HTBI primers to construct TCR beta libraries. Before sequencing, the PCR products went through gel purification. In the authors' own workflow: Across samples, fewer than 70 TRBV and 13 to 15 TRBJ segments were identified and used for gene usage analysis of CDR3 amino acid clonotypes. COPE and FqMerger were used to merge filtered high-quality paired reads into contigs. BLAST was used to align contigs to IMGT TRBV, TRBD and TRBJ reference genes, and CDR3 was defined according to IMGT. Highly expanded clones were defined as clonotypes with a frequency above 0.1%. Shannon entropy served as the measure of repertoire diversity, while the Gini coefficient captured V-J evenness. Clonotypes shared by more than one individual were considered public. TCRdb reprocessed the public reads (quality trimming at Q25 with fastp, clone calling with MiXCR) and kept in-frame beta chains. Each CDR3 protein appears once, grouped with its most common genes and DNA. The V and J calls were determined by TCRdb, not by the authors. Counted in this sample were hundreds of thousands of distinct CDR3 sequences; about 16% of them appeared once. The ten largest clones take up roughly 25% of the sample.

A further study also used this sample, focusing on T cells in Graves' hyperthyroidism and ophthalmopathy. The second study reports: Stable Graves' hyperthyroidism was defined as the absence of progression to ophthalmopathy over 18 months of follow-up. Hyperthyroidism patients were aged 18 to 65 years and newly diagnosed, with disease duration of less than 2 months. Exclusion was applied to patients with uncontrolled infections, other autoimmune diseases, pregnancy or lactation. Clinical symptoms, serum thyroxine and TRAb, thyroid ultrasound, and orbital computed tomography formed the basis for the diagnoses. The first round of RT-PCR for the TCR CDR3 was performed with the HTBI primer set and the Qiagen OneStep RT-PCR kit. Blood samples also contained most of the expanded thyroid clonotypes (frequency above 0.001), which suggests that blood repertoires may reflect thyroid immune responses. A 13 V-J signature model separated ophthalmopathy from stable hyperthyroidism, with just over 85% sensitivity and roughly 81% specificity in cross-validation and 80%/75% in testing. In validation, the model predicted progression to ophthalmopathy with around 71% sensitivity and about 73% specificity, a median of about 6.7 months before onset. To identify TCR V-J signatures that set the groups apart, the researchers used a discovery cohort of roughly 100 patients, made up of about 44 with Graves' ophthalmopathy and 57 with stable Graves' hyperthyroidism. Whether ophthalmopathy could be predicted prospectively was tested in an independent validation cohort made up of under 20 hyperthyroidism patients plus 17 patients who later progressed to ophthalmopathy. The approximately 100 discovery patients were randomly divided into training and test sets at a 7:3 ratio. The study also compared thyroid tissue and blood T-cell repertoires from a handful of Graves' hyperthyroidism patients. After blood sampling, hyperthyroidism patients were treated with methimazole at a starting dose of 30 mg daily, and ophthalmopathy patients were treated with high-dose intravenous methylprednisolone. Libraries were constructed in a second round of multiplex PCR, after which size selection and purification were performed. Libraries were sequenced paired-end with 100 bp reads on an Illumina HiSeq2000. SOAPnuke was used to process the raw data, throwing out any read that contained adapters or uncalled bases, had a mean Phred below 15, or lacked an exact constant-primer or identifier match. High-quality paired reads were merged using COPE v1.2.5, and each unique nucleotide sequence was defined as a clonotype. MiTCR v1.1 was used to align the clonotypes against IMGT TRBV, TRBD and TRBJ reference segments. The analysis included only V-J combinations with a frequency above 0.0001, which together covered around 99% of the repertoires. A TCS score was defined as the ratio between F50 (clonal expansion) and ExV (chaos), using BLOSUM62-based TCRdist between CDR3 peptides within each V-J. Welch's t-statistics and random forest reduced some 510 V-J features to 13, which were used in a naive Bayes classifier (R e1071). No statistical method was used to fix the sample size in advance, and group allocation was not hidden from the investigators. The paper describes TCR Vbeta CDR3 sequencing of 130 to 150 peripheral blood samples, made up of about 40 ophthalmopathy patients, 70 to 80 hyperthyroidism patients and roughly 17 progressor patients.

This TCR derives from a middle-aged woman with Graves disease. Donor details come from another sample of the same person, matched by shared clones. The chain links TRBV19 with TRBJ1-2; a tentative D match to TRBD1 spans 6 bases. The specimen comprised peripheral blood mononuclear cells (PBMCs), sampled at new diagnosis, from a patient treated with antithyroid drugs. In nucleotides, the sequence is TGTGCCAGTAGGGGACACGAACCCGGCTACACCTTC. This is translated as CASRGHEPGYTF.